This T cell receptor beta chain was sequenced during a study of blood T cell repertoires in COVID-19. The CDR3 has 15 amino acids. V lost 0 bases, J lost 8 bases, and 9 bases stayed unmatched. Germline V CDR1 and CDR2: LNHNV, YYDKDF (reference sequence). Per the original data handling: Amplification from reference gene primers served as the basis for estimated nucleated cell counts. Repertoires were generated with immunoSEQ multiplex PCR, while TCRdb's copy carries only in-frame clones and drops some. V and J calls and clone size are those listed in that table; D and trimming were worked out from the DNA. This table holds tens of thousands of clones, roughly nine tenths found once.

The rearrangement joins TRBV15 to TRBJ1-2, with 7 bases matching TRBD1. The sequence came from a man in his 70s with acute or convalescent COVID-19. Sequenced sample: peripheral blood. The CDR3 spells CATSRDRRDRWGYTF. For the CDR3, the DNA is TGTGCCACCAGCAGAGACCGCCGGGACAGATGGGGCTACACCTTC. Together with reference TRBV15 and TRBJ1-2, the CDR3 gives the full variable domain: DAMVIQNPRYQVTQFGKPVTLSCSQTLNHNVMYWYQQKSSQAPKLLFHYYDKDFNNEADTPDNFQSRRPNTSFCFLDIRSPGLGDTAMYLCATSRDRRDRWGYTFGSGTRLTVV.